These T cell receptor beta chains were read from a single sample in a study of cytomegalovirus exposure and HLA in healthy donors. Generated by immunoSEQ multiplex PCR, the TCRdb table keeps only in-frame clones and is missing some. Seen here are 140,000 to 150,000 clones, just over 90% observed once, and the top ten hold about 0.65%. Specimen: PBMCs. The origin of the receptors is a man aged 18 to 29 in good health and CMV-seronegative. Each CDR3 is given with its conserved first and last residue. Fields, in order: V gene, clone size, D gene, J gene, CDR3 DNA, CDR3 protein. The D gene is left open where the match is weak. Some rows mark clone size as missing; the rest say once, few, many or name a class of expanded clone.

v_call: TRBV18
clone_size: NA
d_call: NA
j_call: TRBJ2-5
cdr3_nt: TGTGCCAGCTCAGGCGGGAACCAAGAGACCCAGTACTTC
cdr3_aa: CASSGGNQETQYF

v_call: TRBV6-1
clone_size: NA
d_call: TRBD1
j_call: TRBJ1-1
cdr3_nt: TGTGCCAGCAGTGGTCGACAGGGTTTCGGTGACACTGAAGCTTTCTTT
cdr3_aa: CASSGRQGFGDTEAFF

v_call: TRBV6-5
clone_size: NA
d_call: NA
j_call: TRBJ1-4
cdr3_nt: TGTGCCAGCAGTTACGATATACAGGGCGAACTGTTTTTT
cdr3_aa: CASSYDIQGELFF

v_call: TRBV5-6
clone_size: NA
d_call: TRBD1
j_call: TRBJ1-4
cdr3_nt: TGTGCCAGCAGCTCGGGACAGGGGGCGCGGACTAATGAAAAACTGTTTTTT
cdr3_aa: CASSSGQGARTNEKLFF

v_call: TRBV9
clone_size: once
d_call: NA
j_call: TRBJ2-5
cdr3_nt: TGTGCCAGCAGCGTAGGTCAGCTGACAGGCTACCAAGAGACCCAGTACTTC
cdr3_aa: CASSVGQLTGYQETQYF

v_call: TRBV7-7
clone_size: NA
d_call: NA
j_call: TRBJ2-2
cdr3_nt: TGTGCCAGCAGCAATCAGGGGTACACCGGGGAGCTGTTTTTT
cdr3_aa: CASSNQGYTGELFF

v_call: TRBV6-6
clone_size: NA
d_call: NA
j_call: TRBJ1-1
cdr3_nt: TGTGCCAGCAGTTCGCCTGCTAGCACTGAAGCTTTCTTT
cdr3_aa: CASSSPASTEAFF

v_call: TRBV28
clone_size: NA
d_call: TRBD1
j_call: TRBJ2-5
cdr3_nt: TGTGCCAGCAGTTTATATCAGGGGGCTTCGGGAGAGACCCAGTACTTC
cdr3_aa: CASSLYQGASGETQYF

v_call: TRBV7-9
clone_size: NA
d_call: NA
j_call: TRBJ1-4
cdr3_nt: TGTGCCAGCAGCCCGGTTCCCGCTAATGAAAAACTGTTTTTT
cdr3_aa: CASSPVPANEKLFF

v_call: TRBV7-9
clone_size: NA
d_call: NA
j_call: TRBJ2-1
cdr3_nt: TGTGCCAGCAGCTCACCGACTAGGCACAATGAGCAGTTCTTC
cdr3_aa: CASSSPTRHNEQFF

v_call: TRBV4-3
clone_size: once
d_call: TRBD2
j_call: TRBJ2-3
cdr3_nt: TGCGCCAGCAGCCAAGTGGGACCGGGGGGTAGCAGCACAGATACGCAGTATTTT
cdr3_aa: CASSQVGPGGSSTDTQYF

v_call: TRBV7-2
clone_size: NA
d_call: TRBD2
j_call: TRBJ2-1
cdr3_nt: TGTGCCAGCAGCTTAGCGGGTAGCGGGAGAAATGAGCAGTTCTTC
cdr3_aa: CASSLAGSGRNEQFF

v_call: TRBV5-1
clone_size: once
d_call: TRBD1
j_call: TRBJ1-1
cdr3_nt: TGCGCCAGCAGCTTCAACCAGGGGGCGCGAACTGAAGCTTTCTTT
cdr3_aa: CASSFNQGARTEAFF

v_call: TRBV4-1
clone_size: NA
d_call: TRBD2
j_call: TRBJ2-5
cdr3_nt: TGCGCCAGCAGCCTTAATCCCGGGACTAGGAGGGAGACCCAGTACTTC
cdr3_aa: CASSLNPGTRRETQYF

v_call: TRBV7-6
clone_size: NA
d_call: TRBD2
j_call: TRBJ2-7
cdr3_nt: TGTGCCAGCAGCTTAGCGGTCGGGGGGGGCCAATCCTACGAGCAGTACTTC
cdr3_aa: CASSLAVGGGQSYEQYF

v_call: TRBV5-1
clone_size: NA
d_call: TRBD1
j_call: TRBJ1-4
cdr3_nt: TGCGCCAGCAGCTTTGGGACAGGGGTTACTAATGAAAAACTGTTTTTT
cdr3_aa: CASSFGTGVTNEKLFF

v_call: TRBV5-1
clone_size: NA
d_call: TRBD2
j_call: TRBJ2-1
cdr3_nt: TGCGCCAGCATCCTCCAACCGGCGGGGGGCCCGGGTGAGCAGTTCTTC
cdr3_aa: CASILQPAGGPGEQFF

v_call: TRBV27
clone_size: NA
d_call: NA
j_call: TRBJ1-1
cdr3_nt: TGTGCCAGCAGTTTATCGGGGGGGCGCGGGGCTGAAGCTTTCTTT
cdr3_aa: CASSLSGGRGAEAFF

v_call: TRBV5-1
clone_size: once
d_call: NA
j_call: TRBJ2-7
cdr3_nt: TGCGCCAGCAGCCCGAGGACAGATAGCTCCTACGAGCAGTACTTC
cdr3_aa: CASSPRTDSSYEQYF

v_call: TRBV6-6
clone_size: NA
d_call: NA
j_call: TRBJ1-6
cdr3_nt: TGTGCCAGCAGCTTAGACAGATCCTATAATTCACCCCTCCACTTT
cdr3_aa: CASSLDRSYNSPLHF

v_call: TRBV15
clone_size: NA
d_call: NA
j_call: TRBJ1-5
cdr3_nt: TGTGCCACCAGCAAAGCCCGCGACGGGAATCAGCCCCAGCATTTT
cdr3_aa: CATSKARDGNQPQHF

v_call: TRBV7-2
clone_size: NA
d_call: NA
j_call: TRBJ2-3
cdr3_nt: TGTGCCAGCAGCTTAGGTCAGGTAGTTCCAGATACGCAGTATTTT
cdr3_aa: CASSLGQVVPDTQYF

v_call: TRBV18
clone_size: NA
d_call: NA
j_call: TRBJ2-5
cdr3_nt: TGTGCCAGCTCACCACCCGCGGAAGAGACCCAGTACTTC
cdr3_aa: CASSPPAEETQYF

v_call: TRBV10-2
clone_size: NA
d_call: NA
j_call: TRBJ1-5
cdr3_nt: TGCGCCAGCAGTGAGAGCAGCGGGGACTGGAATCAGCCCCAGCATTTT
cdr3_aa: CASSESSGDWNQPQHF

v_call: TRBV10-1
clone_size: NA
d_call: TRBD1
j_call: TRBJ1-1
cdr3_nt: TGCGCCAGCCTTCCGGACAGGGGCTTCACTGAAGCTTTCTTT
cdr3_aa: CASLPDRGFTEAFF

v_call: TRBV11-3
clone_size: NA
d_call: NA
j_call: TRBJ2-2
cdr3_nt: TGTGCCAGCAGAAAGGACAGTACTGGGGAGCTGTTTTTT
cdr3_aa: CASRKDSTGELFF

v_call: TRBV29-1
clone_size: once
d_call: NA
j_call: TRBJ1-1
cdr3_nt: TGCAGCGTTGTCACCTTTGTCGGGGCTGAAGCTTTCTTT
cdr3_aa: CSVVTFVGAEAFF

v_call: TRBV7-9
clone_size: NA
d_call: NA
j_call: TRBJ2-5
cdr3_nt: TGTGCCAGCACAAGCGGGTTGTACCAAGAGACCCAGTACTTC
cdr3_aa: CASTSGLYQETQYF

v_call: TRBV14
clone_size: NA
d_call: NA
j_call: TRBJ1-3
cdr3_nt: TGTGCCAGCAGCCAAGATGCCCCAGGCATCATCTCTGGAAACACCATATATTTT
cdr3_aa: CASSQDAPGIISGNTIYF

v_call: TRBV25-1
clone_size: NA
d_call: NA
j_call: TRBJ2-3
cdr3_nt: TGTGCCAGCAGGCGGGGCACAGATACGCAGTATTTT
cdr3_aa: CASRRGTDTQYF

v_call: TRBV2
clone_size: NA
d_call: NA
j_call: TRBJ2-3
cdr3_nt: TGTGCCAGCAGTGAAAGGGACTCCGATACGCAGTATTTT
cdr3_aa: CASSERDSDTQYF

v_call: TRBV2
clone_size: NA
d_call: NA
j_call: TRBJ1-2
cdr3_nt: TGTGCCAGCAGTTCCCAGGGAGCGGGGTATGGCTACACCTTC
cdr3_aa: CASSSQGAGYGYTF

v_call: TRBV4-1
clone_size: NA
d_call: TRBD2
j_call: TRBJ2-1
cdr3_nt: TGCGCCAGCAGCCAAGAACTAGCGGGGGCCCTAAGCTCCTACAATGAGCAGTTCTTC
cdr3_aa: CASSQELAGALSSYNEQFF

v_call: TRBV6-1
clone_size: NA
d_call: TRBD1
j_call: TRBJ1-1
cdr3_nt: TGTGCCAGCAGTGAAGCGGTGACAGGGGACACTGAAGCTTTCTTT
cdr3_aa: CASSEAVTGDTEAFF

v_call: TRBV6-5
clone_size: NA
d_call: NA
j_call: TRBJ1-2
cdr3_nt: TGTGCCAGCAGTTACGTCGGGCAGGGCTATGGCTACACCTTC
cdr3_aa: CASSYVGQGYGYTF

v_call: TRBV5-1
clone_size: NA
d_call: NA
j_call: TRBJ1-1
cdr3_nt: TGCGCCAGCCGCGGGAGACCGAACACTGAAGCTTTCTTT
cdr3_aa: CASRGRPNTEAFF

v_call: TRBV6-1
clone_size: NA
d_call: NA
j_call: TRBJ2-7
cdr3_nt: TGTGCCAGCAGCGTAACAGACTACGAGCAGTACTTC
cdr3_aa: CASSVTDYEQYF